Described below is a single T cell receptor beta chain sequence and its context. What it recognizes is unknown. These data are taken from a study of cytomegalovirus exposure and HLA in healthy donors. Study findings and constraints: Most of the CMV-associated TCR beta chains (in a later analysis) appeared to be HLA-restricted.

This PCR relied on a set of 60 Vbeta primers and 13 Jbeta primers. Per the original data handling: Later work found around 85 million unique TCR beta chains, with some 11 million shared. Data came from immunoSEQ multiplex PCR; TCRdb stores just in-frame clones and leaves some out. That table gives V, J and clone size, and the DNA gave D and trimming. The table records some 160,000 clones, about 74% of them present only once. V was clipped by 3 bases and J by 6 bases; unmatched bases: 12. The CDR3 is 17 amino acids. Germline V gene data show CDR1 as MDHEN and CDR2 as SYDVKM. Sample: PBMCs. This sequence was found in a woman aged 40 to 50 in good health and CMV-seronegative. This sequence joins TRBV28 and TRBJ2-3; TRBD2 matches 10 bases. CDR3 in DNA: TGTGCCAGCAGTTTGGAGTCCGCGCTAGCGGGGGTGGATACGCAGTATTTT. This translates into CASSLESALAGVDTQYF.